The rows below give T cell receptor beta chains drawn from one sample of a study of shared clonotypes between healthy human individuals. Clones were sequenced by immunoSEQ multiplex PCR, and TCRdb holds only the in-frame ones, with some missing. This table holds 1,400,000 or so clones, about 98.5% found once. Sequences were obtained from naive CD4+ T cells sorted from blood. The receptors originated from a man younger than 40 in good health. Both conserved end residues are part of each CDR3. Each record gives: J gene, V gene, D gene, clone size, CDR3 length, CDR3 protein, CDR3 DNA. The D gene is left open where the match is weak. Clone size is given for some rows only: seen once, a few or many times, or a class if the clone is expanded.

j_call: TRBJ2-5; v_call: TRBV5-8; d_call: .; clone_size: .; cdr3_length: 15; cdr3_aa: CASTDTGTPGKTQYF; cdr3_nt: TGTGCCAGCACTGATACCGGGACGCCAGGGAAAACCCAGTACTTC
j_call: TRBJ2-7; v_call: TRBV5-6; d_call: .; clone_size: .; cdr3_length: 14; cdr3_aa: CASSLVASLGEQYF; cdr3_nt: TGTGCCAGCAGCTTGGTCGCCTCTTTGGGTGAGCAGTACTTC
j_call: TRBJ2-2; v_call: TRBV5-4; d_call: .; clone_size: .; cdr3_length: 17; cdr3_aa: CASSKGGTAGDTGELFF; cdr3_nt: TGTGCCAGCAGCAAGGGCGGGACAGCGGGCGACACCGGGGAGCTGTTTTTT
j_call: TRBJ2-1; v_call: TRBV27; d_call: .; clone_size: .; cdr3_length: 16; cdr3_aa: CASSRDLGAGYNEQFF; cdr3_nt: TGTGCCAGCAGTCGAGACTTGGGGGCAGGATACAATGAGCAGTTCTTC
j_call: TRBJ1-1; v_call: TRBV28; d_call: TRBD1; clone_size: .; cdr3_length: 11; cdr3_aa: CASIRGAEAFF; cdr3_nt: TGTGCCAGCATCAGGGGGGCTGAAGCTTTCTTT
j_call: TRBJ1-2; v_call: TRBV28; d_call: .; clone_size: .; cdr3_length: 12; cdr3_aa: CAAVSRIYGYTF; cdr3_nt: TGTGCCGCCGTCAGCAGAATCTATGGCTACACCTTC
j_call: TRBJ1-3; v_call: TRBV6-5; d_call: .; clone_size: .; cdr3_length: 15; cdr3_aa: CASSSDGSSGNTIYF; cdr3_nt: TGTGCCAGCAGCTCGGACGGGAGCTCTGGAAACACCATATATTTT
j_call: TRBJ1-2; v_call: TRBV7-2; d_call: .; clone_size: .; cdr3_length: 14; cdr3_aa: CASSYSDVNYGYTF; cdr3_nt: TGTGCCAGCAGTTACTCGGACGTGAACTATGGCTACACCTTC
j_call: TRBJ2-1; v_call: TRBV7-9; d_call: .; clone_size: .; cdr3_length: 15; cdr3_aa: CASSRDFSSYNEQFF; cdr3_nt: TGTGCCAGCAGCCGGGACTTCAGCTCCTACAATGAGCAGTTCTTC
j_call: TRBJ1-2; v_call: TRBV25-1; d_call: TRBD1; clone_size: once; cdr3_length: 17; cdr3_aa: CASMQGAPFLPNYGYTF; cdr3_nt: TGTGCCAGCATGCAGGGGGCGCCGTTCCTCCCTAACTATGGCTACACCTTC
j_call: TRBJ2-5; v_call: TRBV18; d_call: .; clone_size: .; cdr3_length: 15; cdr3_aa: CASSPISDSQETQYF; cdr3_nt: TGTGCCAGCTCACCAATCTCCGACAGCCAAGAGACCCAGTACTTC
j_call: TRBJ2-2; v_call: TRBV7-3; d_call: .; clone_size: .; cdr3_length: 13; cdr3_aa: CASSDTGFGELFF; cdr3_nt: TGTGCCAGCAGCGATACAGGGTTCGGGGAGCTGTTTTTT
j_call: TRBJ2-7; v_call: TRBV10-3; d_call: .; clone_size: .; cdr3_length: 12; cdr3_aa: CAISEEAYEQYF; cdr3_nt: TGTGCCATCAGTGAGGAAGCCTACGAGCAGTACTTC
j_call: TRBJ2-5; v_call: TRBV6-5; d_call: .; clone_size: .; cdr3_length: 15; cdr3_aa: CASSYIELGAETQYF; cdr3_nt: TGTGCCAGCAGTTACATAGAGCTAGGGGCAGAGACCCAGTACTTC
j_call: TRBJ2-1; v_call: TRBV28; d_call: TRBD2; clone_size: .; cdr3_length: 16; cdr3_aa: CASSTRTSGRVLGQFF; cdr3_nt: TGTGCCAGCAGTACTAGGACTAGCGGGAGGGTGTTGGGGCAGTTCTTC
j_call: TRBJ2-3; v_call: TRBV10-1; d_call: TRBD1; clone_size: .; cdr3_length: 13; cdr3_aa: CASRGTGVNTQYF; cdr3_nt: TGCGCCAGCAGGGGTACAGGGGTGAATACGCAGTATTTT
j_call: TRBJ2-7; v_call: TRBV11-3; d_call: TRBD2; clone_size: .; cdr3_length: 15; cdr3_aa: CASSLSGRTGYEQYF; cdr3_nt: TGTGCCAGCAGCCTTAGCGGGAGAACCGGTTACGAGCAGTACTTC
j_call: TRBJ1-2; v_call: TRBV6-5; d_call: .; clone_size: .; cdr3_length: 16; cdr3_aa: CASSYSKRNHLYGYTF; cdr3_nt: TGTGCCAGCAGTTACTCGAAGAGGAATCACCTTTATGGCTACACCTTC
j_call: TRBJ2-2; v_call: TRBV7-2; d_call: .; clone_size: .; cdr3_length: 14; cdr3_aa: CASSIGRGTGELFF; cdr3_nt: TGTGCCAGCAGTATCGGGAGAGGTACCGGGGAGCTGTTTTTT
j_call: TRBJ1-5; v_call: TRBV5-1; d_call: .; clone_size: .; cdr3_length: 14; cdr3_aa: CASSLDGGLQPQHF; cdr3_nt: TGCGCCAGCAGCTTGGATGGGGGGCTTCAGCCCCAGCATTTT
j_call: TRBJ1-2; v_call: TRBV12-5; d_call: .; clone_size: .; cdr3_length: 14; cdr3_aa: CASGLVPGDYGYTF; cdr3_nt: TGTGCTAGTGGTTTGGTTCCAGGGGACTATGGCTACACCTTC
j_call: TRBJ2-5; v_call: TRBV27; d_call: TRBD2; clone_size: .; cdr3_length: 14; cdr3_aa: CASSFAGVGETQYF; cdr3_nt: TGTGCCAGCAGTTTTGCGGGAGTAGGGGAGACCCAGTACTTC
j_call: TRBJ1-5; v_call: TRBV19; d_call: TRBD1; clone_size: .; cdr3_length: 13; cdr3_aa: CAGGQGSNQPQHF; cdr3_nt: TGTGCCGGGGGACAGGGTAGCAATCAGCCCCAGCATTTT
j_call: TRBJ2-5; v_call: TRBV9; d_call: .; clone_size: .; cdr3_length: 12; cdr3_aa: CASSVGRETQYF; cdr3_nt: TGTGCCAGCAGCGTAGGCAGGGAGACCCAGTACTTC
j_call: TRBJ1-3; v_call: TRBV5-4; d_call: .; clone_size: .; cdr3_length: 18; cdr3_aa: CASSEGLGIGSSGNTIYF; cdr3_nt: TGTGCCAGCAGCGAGGGGCTGGGTATCGGAAGCTCTGGAAACACCATATATTTT
j_call: TRBJ2-4; v_call: TRBV29-1; d_call: .; clone_size: .; cdr3_length: 16; cdr3_aa: CSVEDRQGLMRNIQYF; cdr3_nt: TGCAGCGTTGAAGATCGGCAGGGGCTAATGAGAAACATTCAGTACTTC
j_call: TRBJ2-2; v_call: TRBV27; d_call: .; clone_size: .; cdr3_length: 14; cdr3_aa: CASRWTGNTGELFF; cdr3_nt: TGTGCCAGCAGATGGACCGGGAACACCGGGGAGCTGTTTTTT
j_call: TRBJ2-7; v_call: TRBV11-2; d_call: .; clone_size: .; cdr3_length: 15; cdr3_aa: CASSPLRQGPYEQYF; cdr3_nt: TGTGCCAGCAGCCCCTTGAGGCAGGGACCCTACGAGCAGTACTTC
j_call: TRBJ2-7; v_call: TRBV5-1; d_call: .; clone_size: once; cdr3_length: 14; cdr3_aa: CASSLPSVSYEQYF; cdr3_nt: TGCGCCAGCAGCTTGCCTAGCGTCAGCTACGAGCAGTACTTC
j_call: TRBJ1-2; v_call: TRBV7-9; d_call: .; clone_size: .; cdr3_length: 15; cdr3_aa: CASSLAGTRGYGYTF; cdr3_nt: TGTGCCAGCAGCTTAGCTGGGACGCGAGGGTATGGCTACACCTTC
j_call: TRBJ2-5; v_call: TRBV7-9; d_call: .; clone_size: .; cdr3_length: 13; cdr3_aa: CASSYREWETQYF; cdr3_nt: TGTGCCAGCAGCTACAGGGAGTGGGAGACCCAGTACTTC
j_call: TRBJ2-7; v_call: TRBV29-1; d_call: .; clone_size: .; cdr3_length: 15; cdr3_aa: CSVITQRRGLYEQYF; cdr3_nt: TGCAGCGTTATTACTCAGAGGAGGGGGCTCTACGAGCAGTACTTC
j_call: TRBJ2-3; v_call: TRBV14; d_call: TRBD1; clone_size: once; cdr3_length: 16; cdr3_aa: CASSHRQGLGTDTQYF; cdr3_nt: TGTGCCAGCAGCCACCGACAGGGGCTCGGCACAGATACGCAGTATTTT
j_call: TRBJ1-2; v_call: TRBV30; d_call: .; clone_size: .; cdr3_length: 10; cdr3_aa: CAWTGDGYTF; cdr3_nt: TGTGCCTGGACGGGGGATGGCTACACCTTC
j_call: TRBJ2-7; v_call: TRBV5-6; d_call: .; clone_size: .; cdr3_length: 17; cdr3_aa: CASSPKTRTSGLNEQYF; cdr3_nt: TGTGCCAGCAGCCCCAAAACTCGGACGTCCGGCCTCAACGAGCAGTACTTC
j_call: TRBJ2-2; v_call: TRBV7-8; d_call: .; clone_size: .; cdr3_length: 15; cdr3_aa: CASSLEPMRTGELFF; cdr3_nt: TGTGCCAGCAGCTTAGAACCAATGAGGACCGGGGAGCTGTTTTTT
j_call: TRBJ2-3; v_call: TRBV4-1; d_call: TRBD2; clone_size: once; cdr3_length: 20; cdr3_aa: CASSQDLIWSGSSSTDTQYF; cdr3_nt: TGCGCCAGCAGCCAAGATCTTATTTGGAGCGGGAGCTCCTCCACAGATACGCAGTATTTT
j_call: TRBJ2-3; v_call: TRBV7-9; d_call: TRBD2; clone_size: .; cdr3_length: 17; cdr3_aa: CASSLNPLAGSTDTQYF; cdr3_nt: TGTGCCAGCAGCTTAAACCCACTAGCGGGGAGCACAGATACGCAGTATTTT
j_call: TRBJ2-7; v_call: TRBV9; d_call: .; clone_size: .; cdr3_length: 15; cdr3_aa: CASSVAGTGDYEQYF; cdr3_nt: TGTGCCAGCAGCGTAGCCGGGACTGGTGACTACGAGCAGTACTTC
j_call: TRBJ1-5; v_call: TRBV12-2; d_call: .; clone_size: .; cdr3_length: 18; cdr3_aa: CASRLEGDRIYSNQPQHF; cdr3_nt: TGTGCAAGTCGCTTAGAGGGAGACAGGATTTATAGCAATCAGCCCCAGCATTTT
j_call: TRBJ2-2; v_call: TRBV30; d_call: TRBD2; clone_size: .; cdr3_length: 14; cdr3_aa: CAWSPGLYTGELFF; cdr3_nt: TGTGCCTGGAGTCCGGGACTATACACCGGGGAGCTGTTTTTT
j_call: TRBJ2-1; v_call: TRBV18; d_call: TRBD2; clone_size: .; cdr3_length: 15; cdr3_aa: CASSLLAEGNNEQFF; cdr3_nt: TGTGCCAGCTCCTTACTAGCGGAGGGCAACAATGAGCAGTTCTTC
j_call: TRBJ1-1; v_call: TRBV7-6; d_call: .; clone_size: .; cdr3_length: 13; cdr3_aa: CASSSKRNTEAFF; cdr3_nt: TGTGCCAGCAGCTCCAAGAGGAACACTGAAGCTTTCTTT
j_call: TRBJ2-4; v_call: TRBV15; d_call: TRBD1; clone_size: .; cdr3_length: 15; cdr3_aa: CATGRRQGANDIQYF; cdr3_nt: TGTGCCACCGGGCGCCGACAGGGGGCGAATGACATTCAGTACTTC
j_call: TRBJ2-1; v_call: TRBV5-1; d_call: .; clone_size: once; cdr3_length: 13; cdr3_aa: CASSLGRNNEQFF; cdr3_nt: TGCGCCAGCAGCTTGGGCAGGAACAATGAGCAGTTCTTC
j_call: TRBJ1-2; v_call: TRBV30; d_call: TRBD1; clone_size: .; cdr3_length: 15; cdr3_aa: CAWSAWDRKRYGYTF; cdr3_nt: TGTGCCTGGAGTGCCTGGGACAGGAAAAGATATGGCTACACCTTC
j_call: TRBJ2-7; v_call: TRBV6-1; d_call: .; clone_size: .; cdr3_length: 17; cdr3_aa: CASSENPQGRRSYEQYF; cdr3_nt: TGTGCCAGCAGTGAAAATCCCCAGGGGAGAAGGTCCTACGAGCAGTACTTC
j_call: TRBJ2-3; v_call: TRBV27; d_call: .; clone_size: .; cdr3_length: 16; cdr3_aa: CASSLQRGFGTDTQYF; cdr3_nt: TGTGCCAGCAGTTTACAGCGCGGGTTTGGAACTGATACGCAGTATTTT
j_call: TRBJ2-2; v_call: TRBV7-2; d_call: .; clone_size: .; cdr3_length: 10; cdr3_aa: CASSSGELFF; cdr3_nt: TGTGCCAGCAGTTCCGGGGAGCTGTTTTTT
j_call: TRBJ2-7; v_call: TRBV15; d_call: .; clone_size: .; cdr3_length: 13; cdr3_aa: CATSRDRGYEQYF; cdr3_nt: TGTGCCACCAGCAGAGACAGGGGATACGAGCAGTACTTC
j_call: TRBJ2-7; v_call: TRBV11-2; d_call: .; clone_size: .; cdr3_length: 14; cdr3_aa: CASSPDIGSYEQYF; cdr3_nt: TGTGCCAGCAGCCCCGACATTGGAAGCTACGAGCAGTACTTC
j_call: TRBJ2-5; v_call: TRBV7-2; d_call: TRBD2; clone_size: .; cdr3_length: 16; cdr3_aa: CASSRWTSGSGETQYF; cdr3_nt: TGTGCCAGCAGCAGATGGACTAGCGGGAGCGGGGAGACCCAGTACTTC
j_call: TRBJ2-7; v_call: TRBV27; d_call: TRBD2; clone_size: once; cdr3_length: 17; cdr3_aa: CASSLHPPGLADYEQYF; cdr3_nt: TGTGCCAGCAGTCTCCACCCGCCGGGACTAGCGGACTACGAGCAGTACTTC
j_call: TRBJ2-7; v_call: TRBV6-5; d_call: .; clone_size: .; cdr3_length: 13; cdr3_aa: CASSYSTRYEQYF; cdr3_nt: TGTGCCAGCAGTTACTCGACACGCTACGAGCAGTACTTC
j_call: TRBJ2-1; v_call: TRBV30; d_call: TRBD2; clone_size: once; cdr3_length: 20; cdr3_aa: CAWRPLGLAGGRGGYNEQFF; cdr3_nt: TGTGCCTGGAGACCCCTTGGACTAGCGGGAGGACGAGGGGGGTACAATGAGCAGTTCTTC
j_call: TRBJ1-5; v_call: TRBV29-1; d_call: .; clone_size: .; cdr3_length: 14; cdr3_aa: CSVGQRGASQPQHF; cdr3_nt: TGCAGCGTTGGCCAAAGGGGGGCGAGTCAGCCCCAGCATTTT
j_call: TRBJ2-7; v_call: TRBV10-3; d_call: .; clone_size: .; cdr3_length: 14; cdr3_aa: CAISESHGYYEQYF; cdr3_nt: TGTGCCATCAGTGAGTCCCACGGGTACTACGAGCAGTACTTC
j_call: TRBJ2-7; v_call: TRBV4-1; d_call: .; clone_size: .; cdr3_length: 17; cdr3_aa: CASSQDKSRAGPYEQYF; cdr3_nt: TGCGCCAGCAGCCAAGATAAGAGTCGAGCGGGTCCCTACGAGCAGTACTTC
j_call: TRBJ2-2; v_call: TRBV6-5; d_call: TRBD2; clone_size: .; cdr3_length: 16; cdr3_aa: CASSWTSGRNTGELFF; cdr3_nt: TGTGCCAGCAGTTGGACTAGCGGGAGGAACACCGGGGAGCTGTTTTTT
j_call: TRBJ1-1; v_call: TRBV28; d_call: TRBD1; clone_size: .; cdr3_length: 17; cdr3_aa: CASSFRSRGRVNTEAFF; cdr3_nt: TGTGCCAGCAGTTTCCGTAGCAGGGGGCGAGTGAACACTGAAGCTTTCTTT